This is a list of T cell receptor beta chains from one sample in a study of CD8+ T cells in alopecia areata. Assay: immunoSEQ multiplex PCR; the TCRdb copy retains only in-frame clones and omits some. This table holds about 160,000 clones, around 47% found once. The sequenced material came from CD4+ T cells sorted from blood. These receptors were obtained from a human donor with alopecia areata. The CDR3 runs from the conserved cysteine through the conserved F or W. D genes are given only for firm matches. Clone sizes are given selectively: once, few, many, or a class where the clone is expanded.

NA	NA	TRBJ2-7	TRBV5-1	CASSFGWPTYEQYF	TGCGCCAGCAGCTTCGGGTGGCCTACCTACGAGCAGTACTTC
NA	once	TRBJ1-4	TRBV5-1	CASSPPTQGGKLFF	TGCGCCAGCAGCCCACCTACTCAAGGCGGAAAACTGTTTTTT
TRBD2	many	TRBJ2-5	TRBV5-4	CASSTSRRRLAGGYQETQYF	TGTGCCAGCAGCACTTCTAGAAGGAGGCTAGCGGGAGGCTACCAAGAGACCCAGTACTTC
NA	NA	TRBJ2-5	TRBV29-1	CSARTVPGETQYF	TGCAGCGCCAGGACAGTGCCTGGGGAGACCCAGTACTTC
NA	few	TRBJ1-2	TRBV29-1	CSVVDRFYGYTF	TGCAGCGTCGTCGACAGATTCTATGGCTACACCTTC
NA	NA	TRBJ2-1	TRBV30	CAWSPQGIGNEQFF	TGTGCCTGGAGTCCACAGGGAATCGGCAATGAGCAGTTCTTC
NA	NA	TRBJ1-1	TRBV5-1	CASSLDLGAEAFF	TGCGCCAGCAGCTTGGATCTTGGGGCTGAAGCTTTCTTT
NA	NA	TRBJ2-1	TRBV4-1	CASSQEGPGEPSSYNEQFF	TGCGCCAGCAGCCAAGAAGGTCCGGGAGAGCCGAGCTCCTACAATGAGCAGTTCTTC
NA	NA	TRBJ1-2	TRBV29-1	CSGRASNYGYTF	TGCAGCGGGCGGGCATCTAACTATGGCTACACCTTC
TRBD2	NA	TRBJ2-7	TRBV29-1	CSVTRGGAYEQYF	TGCAGCGTGACGCGGGGGGGAGCCTACGAGCAGTACTTC
NA	NA	TRBJ2-3	TRBV7-2	CASSTRVASTDTQYF	TGTGCCAGCAGCACCCGAGTGGCAAGCACAGATACGCAGTATTTT
TRBD1	NA	TRBJ1-5	TRBV30	CAWSGQGQGAQHF	TGTGCCTGGAGCGGACAGGGGCAAGGAGCCCAGCATTTT
NA	once	TRBJ1-2	TRBV29-1	CSVEARAGDNTF	TGCAGCGTTGAAGCCAGGGCGGGGGATAACACCTTC
NA	NA	TRBJ1-5	TRBV5-4	CASSLVEAQPQHF	TGTGCCAGCAGCTTAGTGGAGGCTCAGCCCCAGCATTTT
TRBD1	few	TRBJ2-5	TRBV6-6	CASRDRTGRETQYF	TGTGCCAGCAGAGACAGGACAGGGAGGGAGACCCAGTACTTC
TRBD2	few	TRBJ2-1	TRBV5-1	CASSSPPHGGRSNEQFF	TGCGCCAGCAGCTCCCCTCCCCACGGCGGGAGATCCAATGAGCAGTTCTTC
NA	few	TRBJ1-2	TRBV7-9	CASSTRDQTVQTYGYTF	TGTGCCAGCAGCACCCGGGACCAAACTGTCCAGACTTATGGCTACACCTTC
NA	few	TRBJ2-7	TRBV7-9	CASSRDSSSLEQYF	TGTGCCAGCAGCCGGGACTCCAGTTCCCTCGAGCAGTACTTC
NA	NA	TRBJ2-5	TRBV5-1	CASRLTGIAETQYF	TGCGCCAGCAGACTAACAGGGATAGCAGAGACCCAGTACTTC
TRBD2	NA	TRBJ2-1	TRBV25-1	CASRGLAGVNEQFF	TGTGCCAGCAGGGGACTAGCGGGAGTCAATGAGCAGTTCTTC
NA	few	TRBJ2-6	TRBV6-5	CASSYSEVSGANVLTF	TGTGCCAGCAGTTACTCGGAGGTATCTGGGGCCAACGTCCTGACTTTC
NA	NA	TRBJ1-1	TRBV28	CATSIGGWAGVPHTEAFF	TGTGCCACCTCTATCGGGGGTTGGGCAGGCGTCCCCCACACTGAAGCTTTCTTT
NA	NA	TRBJ2-1	TRBV5-1	CASSLNDGMSREQFF	TGCGCCAGCAGCTTGAATGACGGGATGAGTCGTGAGCAGTTCTTC
NA	NA	TRBJ2-7	TRBV29-1	CSAILGADSYEQYF	TGCAGCGCCATCCTGGGGGCAGATTCCTACGAGCAGTACTTC
NA	NA	TRBJ2-7	TRBV29-1	CSVGLVAYEQYF	TGCAGCGTGGGACTTGTCGCCTACGAGCAGTACTTC
NA	NA	TRBJ1-2	TRBV2	CASSVLPNYGYTF	TGTGCCAGCAGTGTGTTGCCTAACTATGGCTACACCTTC
NA	few	TRBJ2-7	TRBV7-9	CASSLGQGLGYEQYF	TGTGCCAGCAGCTTAGGGCAGGGATTAGGCTACGAGCAGTACTTC
TRBD2	NA	TRBJ2-1	TRBV4-2	CASSPPIGLAGGNEQFF	TGTGCCAGCAGCCCCCCCATCGGACTAGCGGGAGGCAATGAGCAGTTCTTC
NA	once	TRBJ2-6	TRBV15	CATSGRRPSGANVLTF	TGTGCCACCTCCGGTAGACGCCCCTCTGGGGCCAACGTCCTGACTTTC
NA	few	TRBJ2-5	TRBV14	CASSQSETQYF	TGTGCCAGCAGCCAATCAGAGACCCAGTACTTC
NA	NA	TRBJ2-5	TRBV5-1	CASSPNSRGETQYF	TGCGCCAGCAGCCCGAACTCCCGTGGGGAGACCCAGTACTTC
TRBD2	NA	TRBJ2-1	TRBV10-1	CATSGGLAGGPKFF	TGCGCCACCTCAGGGGGACTAGCGGGAGGGCCTAAGTTCTTC
NA	few	TRBJ2-3	TRBV5-1	CASGLTLSSTDTQYF	TGCGCCAGCGGATTGACTCTATCTAGCACAGATACGCAGTATTTT
NA	few	TRBJ2-5	TRBV12-5	CASAGNKETQYF	TGTGCTAGTGCGGGCAATAAAGAGACCCAGTACTTC
NA	once	TRBJ2-2	TRBV7-2	CASTFKRTGELFF	TGTGCCAGCACATTTAAGAGGACCGGGGAGCTGTTTTTT